The source of this T cell receptor (beta chain) is a study of cytomegalovirus exposure and HLA in healthy donors. Whole-study context: One earlier analysis, a look at about 179 million T cells, found roughly 110 million unique TCR beta sequences. From HLA-typed donors, an early data release held tens of millions of unique TCRs.

The study's findings and limits: Apart from CMV serostatus, no immune exposure information was available.

60 Vbeta and 13 Jbeta primers were used in PCR. The repertoire was sequenced with immunoSEQ multiplex PCR; TCRdb's copy has only in-frame clones and lacks some. The sample yields 150,000 to 200,000 clones, about 10% seen once. Germline CDR1 is SGHRS and CDR2 is YFSETQ. The CDR3 extends over 17 amino acids. The J segment lost 4 bases and the V segment lost 1 base, leaving 13 bases of the junction unmatched. In this sample, this clone turned up a few times. Its specificity is not known. Source material: PBMCs. The chain recombines TRBV5-1 with TRBJ1-2; 7 bases line up with TRBD1. The TCR sequence derives from a woman in her 30s in good health and CMV-seropositive. For the CDR3, the DNA is TGCGCCAGCAGCTTGAGGGCTGGGACAGCTTCCTTCTATGGCTACACCTTC. Protein product: CASSLRAGTASFYGYTF.